This T cell receptor beta chain came from a study of metastatic and nonmetastatic thyroid tumors. Patients underwent thyroid surgery, and none had received any treatment before it. The CDR3 totals 13 residues. Trimming shortened V by 3 bases and J by 3 bases, and 11 bases separated the two germline ends. Per the germline V gene, CDR1 is DFQATT and CDR2 is SNEGSKA (reference sequence). TCRdb reanalyzed the PCR reads via MiXCR. The data contain some 83,000 clones, approximately 13% of them singletons. This clone was counted at least ten times. The sequence was collected from a female donor with papillary thyroid cancer or a benign thyroid nodule (not recorded which). Some clones in this sample may be carry-over from other donors' samples. The gene calls are TRBV20-1 and TRBJ1-2, with a weak D call TRBD1 (5 bases). The sequencing sample was made of tumor tissue. The CDR3 here is CSASEGIDYGYTF. CDR3 bases: TGCAGTGCTAGCGAGGGGATAGACTATGGCTACACCTTC.